These 15 T cell receptor beta chains came from one sample sequenced in a study of blood T cell repertoires in COVID-19. TCRdb keeps only in-frame clones here, not all; method: immunoSEQ multiplex PCR. The sample lists fewer than 500,000 clones; roughly 86% were seen once. Sequenced material: PBMCs or T cells enriched from blood (not recorded which). The receptors shown here come from a young man who had recovered from COVID-19.

The chain joins TRBV2 to TRBJ2-7; 8 nucleotides match TRBD1. Trimming removed 5 bases from V and 2 bases from J; junction bases left unmatched: 5. Per the germline V gene, CDR1 is SNHLY and CDR2 is FYNNEI. The CDR3 loop spans 14 amino acids. DNA of the CDR3: TGTGCCAGCAGTTGGGGACAGGTGACCTACGAGCAGTACTTC. Translation gives CASSWGQVTYEQYF. The complete variable domain, with remaining parts taken from reference TRBV2 and TRBJ2-7, reads EPEVTQTPSHQVTQMGQEVILRCVPISNHLYFYWYRQILGQKVEFLVSFYNNEISEKSEIFDDQFSVERPDGSNFTLKIRSTKLEDSAMYFCASSWGQVTYEQYFGPGTRLTVT.

Comment on this clone: Other nucleotide sequences in the sample specify the same CDR3. The chain combines TRBV30 with TRBJ2-3; a weak D match, TRBD1 (6 bases). V lost 0 bases and J 4 bases, leaving 8 bases between the germline ends. Germline V gives CDR1 GTSNPN, CDR2 SVGIG (reference sequence). This CDR3 has 13 residues. The DNA for the CDR3 is TGTGCCTGGAGTGTACAGGGCGCAGATACGCAGTATTTT. Translating it yields CAWSVQGADTQYF.

The J gene is TRBJ1-5, the V gene TRBV6-5; D gene ambiguous. Germline V CDR1 and CDR2: MNHEY, SVGAGI. V was shortened by 8 bases and J by 5 bases, with 19 bases between the two germline ends. The CDR3 length is 15 residues. The CDR3 region has the DNA TGTGCCAGCGGAGTGGCCATTCCAGTCTATCAGCCCCAGCATTTT. This codes for CASGVAIPVYQPQHF.

The chain couples TRBV4-1 to TRBJ1-3; TRBD1 matches 11 bases. Per germline, CDR1 MGHRA and CDR2 YSYEKL. V dropped 2 bases and J dropped 7; count of bases not matched to a gene: 1. The CDR3 sequence is 14 residues long. This CDR3 is CASSQRDRGNTIYF. CDR3 sequence (DNA): TGCGCCAGCAGCCAACGGGACAGGGGGAACACCATATATTTT.

This rearrangement joins TRBV5-4 to TRBJ2-7, with TRBD1 matching over 7 bases. The CDR3 is 16 amino acids. J lost 1 base, V lost 1 base, and 8 bases had no gene match. CDR1 SGHNT and CDR2 YYREEE come from the germline V gene (reference sequence). The CDR3 loop is CASSLTGAVTSYEQYF. In DNA form, the CDR3 reads TGTGCCAGCAGCTTGACAGGGGCTGTTACTTCCTACGAGCAGTACTTC.

The CDR3 spells CASSRNRGLEQFF. CDR3 in DNA: TGTGCCAGCAGCCGAAACAGGGGGCTTGAGCAGTTCTTC. The chain employs TRBV7-2 and TRBJ2-1; the match to TRBD1 covers 9 bases. J gave up 9 bases and V 5 bases, and 5 bases lay outside the gene matches. The CDR3 is 13 amino acids. Per germline, CDR1 SGHTA and CDR2 FQGNSA.

V is TRBV12-5 and J is TRBJ1-1; maybe TRBD1 (6 bases). The CDR3 totals 17 residues. From germline, CDR1 is LGHNT and CDR2 FRNRAP. The V end lost 0 bases, the J end lost 2 bases, and 16 bases lay between the germline ends. The CDR3 spells CASGLVRPDRLNTEAFF. The CDR3 region has the DNA TGTGCTAGTGGTTTGGTACGTCCCGACAGGTTAAACACTGAAGCTTTCTTT. The whole variable domain, filled in from reference TRBV12-5 and TRBJ1-1, reads DARVTQTPRHKVTEMGQEVTMRCQPILGHNTVFWYRQTMMQGLELLAYFRNRAPLDDSGMPKDRFSAEMPDATLATLKIQPSEPRDSAVYFCASGLVRPDRLNTEAFFGQGTRLTVV.

As DNA, the CDR3 is TGCGCCAGCAGCCAAGCAAATATACTAGTACAAGACACAGATACGCAGTATTTT. Residues: CASSQANILVQDTDTQYF. This chain links TRBV4-1 with TRBJ2-3; D might be TRBD2 (5 bases). The V end was cut by 1 base, the J end by 2 bases, with 19 bases between. Germline V gene data show CDR1 as MGHRA and CDR2 as YSYEKL. CDR3 size: 18 residues.

This chain uses TRBV6-5 with TRBJ1-3; 8 bases match TRBD1. The CDR3 is made up of 14 amino acids. Germline CDR1 MNHEY, CDR2 SVGAGI. The V gene end was trimmed by 7 bases and the J gene end by 4 bases; junction bases not matched to a gene: 6. The CDR3 DNA reads TGTGCCAGCACCGACAGGGGACGGGGAAACACCATATATTTT. Translated: CASTDRGRGNTIYF.

The genes are TRBV13 and TRBJ1-2; D is unresolved. Germline values: CDR1 PRHDT, CDR2 FYEKMQ (reference sequence). V lost 1 base and J lost 0, with 9 bases in between. The CDR3 has 15 residues. The CDR3 nucleotides are TGTGCCAGCAGCTTAGACGGGGAGGCTAACTATGGCTACACCTTC. It is translated as CASSLDGEANYGYTF.

The V gene is TRBV15, the J gene TRBJ2-7; weak D call: TRBD1 (6 bases). Germline loops: CDR1 LNHNV, CDR2 YYDKDF (reference sequence). Trimming left V 3 bases short and J 3 bases short, with 12 bases between. The CDR3 is 14 amino acids. CDR3 loop: CATSRGDTYYEQYF. CDR3 coding DNA: TGTGCCACCAGCAGGGGGGACACTTACTACGAGCAGTACTTC.

The rearrangement joins TRBV12-3 or TRBV12-4 to TRBJ1-4; D ambiguous. The CDR3 is made up of 12 amino acids. Trimming removed 6 bases at V and 8 bases at J, with 10 bases between. CDR3 DNA sequence: TGTGCCAGCAGCCGAAGCGTCGAAAAACTGTTTTTT. It codes for CASSRSVEKLFF.

The CDR3 nucleotides are TGTGCCAGCAAGGGGCAGGGCTATGGCTACACCTTC. It specifies CASKGQGYGYTF. This rearrangement joins TRBV6-5 to TRBJ1-2, with D perhaps matching TRBD1 (5 bases). This CDR3 has 12 residues. V was cut by 7 bases and J by 4 bases, with 10 bases left in between. Per germline, CDR1 MNHEY and CDR2 SVGAGI.

The V gene is TRBV18, the J gene TRBJ1-1; D is unclear. The germline V gene has CDR1 KGHSH and CDR2 LQKENI. Trimming stripped 0 bases from V and 5 bases from J, with 7 bases between. The CDR3 is made up of 13 amino acids. CDR3 loop: CASSPPMRTEAFF. CDR3 sequence (DNA): TGTGCCAGCTCACCACCAATGAGAACTGAAGCTTTCTTT. The full variable domain, its missing parts supplied by reference TRBV18 and TRBJ1-1, is NAGVMQNPRHLVRRRGQEARLRCSPMKGHSHVYWYRQLPEEGLKFMVYLQKENIIDESGMPKERFSAEFPKEGPSILRIQQVVRGDSAAYFCASSPPMRTEAFFGQGTRLTVV.

This sequence joins TRBV10-2 and TRBJ1-5, with 9 bases that match TRBD1. CDR3 size: 17 residues. V trimming: 5 bases; J trimming: 5 bases; junction bases outside the gene matches: 13. Germline V gives CDR1 WSHSY, CDR2 SAAADI. As DNA, the CDR3 is TGCGCCAGCAGTACCAGGACAGGGGCACTTTGGCATCAGCCCCAGCATTTT. Translating it yields CASSTRTGALWHQPQHF.